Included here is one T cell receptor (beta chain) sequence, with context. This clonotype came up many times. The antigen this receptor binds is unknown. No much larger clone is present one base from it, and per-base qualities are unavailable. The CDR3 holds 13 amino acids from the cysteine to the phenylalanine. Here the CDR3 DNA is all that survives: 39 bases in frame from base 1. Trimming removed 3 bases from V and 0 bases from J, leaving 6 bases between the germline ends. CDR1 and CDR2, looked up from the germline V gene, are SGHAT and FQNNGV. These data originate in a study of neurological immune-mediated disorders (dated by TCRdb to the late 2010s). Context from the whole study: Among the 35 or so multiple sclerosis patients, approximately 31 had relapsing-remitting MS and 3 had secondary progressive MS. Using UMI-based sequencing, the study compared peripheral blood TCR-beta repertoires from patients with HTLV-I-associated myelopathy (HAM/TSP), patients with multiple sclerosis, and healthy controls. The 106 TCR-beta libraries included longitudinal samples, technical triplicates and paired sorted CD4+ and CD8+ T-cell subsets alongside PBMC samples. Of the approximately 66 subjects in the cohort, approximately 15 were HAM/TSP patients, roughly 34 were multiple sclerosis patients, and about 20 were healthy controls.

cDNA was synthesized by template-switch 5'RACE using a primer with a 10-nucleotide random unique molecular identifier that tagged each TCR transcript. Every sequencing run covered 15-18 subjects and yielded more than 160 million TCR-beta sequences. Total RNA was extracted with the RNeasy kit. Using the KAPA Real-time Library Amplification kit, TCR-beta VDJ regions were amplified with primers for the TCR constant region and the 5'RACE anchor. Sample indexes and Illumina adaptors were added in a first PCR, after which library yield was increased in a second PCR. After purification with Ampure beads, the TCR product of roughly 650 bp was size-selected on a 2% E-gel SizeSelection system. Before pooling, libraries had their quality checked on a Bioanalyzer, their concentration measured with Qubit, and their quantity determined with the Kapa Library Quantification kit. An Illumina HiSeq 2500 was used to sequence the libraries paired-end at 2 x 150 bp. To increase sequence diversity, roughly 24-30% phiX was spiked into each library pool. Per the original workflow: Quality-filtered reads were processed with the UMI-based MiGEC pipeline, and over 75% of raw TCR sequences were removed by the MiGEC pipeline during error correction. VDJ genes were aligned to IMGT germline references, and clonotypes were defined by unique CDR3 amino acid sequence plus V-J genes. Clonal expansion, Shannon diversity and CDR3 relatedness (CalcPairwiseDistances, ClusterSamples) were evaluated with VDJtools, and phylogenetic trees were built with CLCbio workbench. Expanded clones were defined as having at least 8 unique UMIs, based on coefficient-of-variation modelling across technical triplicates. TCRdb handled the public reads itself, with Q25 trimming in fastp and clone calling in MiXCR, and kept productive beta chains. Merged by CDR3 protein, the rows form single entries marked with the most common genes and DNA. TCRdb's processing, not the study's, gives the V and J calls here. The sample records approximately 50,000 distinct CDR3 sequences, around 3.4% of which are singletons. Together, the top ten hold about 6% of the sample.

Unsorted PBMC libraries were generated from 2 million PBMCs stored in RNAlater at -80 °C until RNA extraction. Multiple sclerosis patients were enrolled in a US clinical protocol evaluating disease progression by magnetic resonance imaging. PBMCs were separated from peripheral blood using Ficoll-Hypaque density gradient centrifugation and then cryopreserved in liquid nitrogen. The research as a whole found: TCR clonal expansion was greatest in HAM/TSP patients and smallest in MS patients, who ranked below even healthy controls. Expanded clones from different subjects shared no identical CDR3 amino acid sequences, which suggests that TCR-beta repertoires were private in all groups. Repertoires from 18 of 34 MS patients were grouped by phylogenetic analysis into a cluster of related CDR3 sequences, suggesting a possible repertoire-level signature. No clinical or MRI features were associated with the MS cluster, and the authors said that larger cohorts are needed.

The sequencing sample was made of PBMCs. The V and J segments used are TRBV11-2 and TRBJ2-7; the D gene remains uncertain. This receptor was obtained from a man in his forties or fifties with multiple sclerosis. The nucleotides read TGTGCCAGCAGCTTCGGTCGCTCCTACGAGCAGTACTTC. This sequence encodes CASSFGRSYEQYF.